Reported below is one T cell receptor (beta chain). V lost 7 bases and J lost 4, with 13 bases in between. CDR1 is ENHRY and CDR2 is SYGVKD in the germline V gene. The CDR3 contains 13 residues. This specimen comes from a study of blood T cell repertoires in COVID-19. Data came from immunoSEQ multiplex PCR; TCRdb stores just in-frame clones and leaves some out. This sample has around 140,000 clones, with 86% found just once. The receptor comes from an older woman with acute or convalescent COVID-19. This chain connects TRBV10-3 to TRBJ2-5; D is perhaps TRBD2 (6 bases). Sequencing input: peripheral blood. CDR3 coding DNA: TGTGCCATCAAGGCCACGGAGGGAGAGACCCAGTACTTC. Protein sequence: CAIKATEGETQYF.